Listed below are T cell receptor beta chains from one sample, sequenced in a study of cytomegalovirus exposure and HLA in healthy donors. Measured with immunoSEQ multiplex PCR; TCRdb has only the in-frame clones, and not every one. This sample has approximately 300,000 clones, with about 80% found just once. Sequencing was done on a sample of PBMCs. The receptors originated from a girl aged 2-10 years in good health and CMV-seronegative. Both conserved end residues are part of each CDR3. The order of the fields is V gene, clone size, J gene, D gene, CDR3 DNA, CDR3 protein. D genes are given only for firm matches. Size is stated for part of the rows, as once, few or many counts, or as a class when the clone is expanded.

TRBV6-4,-,TRBJ1-2,TRBD1,TGTGCCAGCAGTCCCAATGAACAGGGGAACTATGGCTACACCTTC,CASSPNEQGNYGYTF
TRBV29-1,once,TRBJ1-1,-,TGCAGCGTTGATGGAGGGAAGAGGAACACTGAAGCTTTCTTT,CSVDGGKRNTEAFF
TRBV6-5,-,TRBJ2-7,TRBD2,TGTGCCAGCAGTTACGGGACTAGAGGGTACGAGCAGTACTTC,CASSYGTRGYEQYF
TRBV7-9,-,TRBJ2-2,-,TGTGCCAGCAGCTTAGTAGCCAACACCGGGGAGCTGTTTTTT,CASSLVANTGELFF
TRBV29-1,-,TRBJ2-1,TRBD2,TGCAGCGCCGAGGGACTAGCCCGTTGGTTCTTC,CSAEGLARWFF
TRBV4-1,-,TRBJ2-3,TRBD1,TGCGCCAGCAGCCCTAAGGACAGGGTCTCCACAGATACGCAGTATTTT,CASSPKDRVSTDTQYF
TRBV2,-,TRBJ2-1,-,TGTGCCAGCAGTGTGATCGTGTCGGGTGAGCAGTTCTTC,CASSVIVSGEQFF
TRBV29-1,-,TRBJ2-3,-,TGCAGCGTTGAAGACTTGGCAGACACGGTAGATACGCAGTATTTT,CSVEDLADTVDTQYF
TRBV4-1,-,TRBJ2-7,TRBD2,TGCGCCAGCAGCCAAGCACTAAAGCGAGCGGGGTTCTACGAGCAGTACTTC,CASSQALKRAGFYEQYF
TRBV5-4,-,TRBJ1-2,-,TGTGCCAGCAGCTTATTGAGAGGAGCTAGGACAGCAGTCTATGGCTACACCTTC,CASSLLRGARTAVYGYTF
TRBV4-1,-,TRBJ2-7,-,TGCGCCAGCAGCCAAGCGGGGAACGAGCAGTACTTC,CASSQAGNEQYF
TRBV9,once,TRBJ2-1,-,TGTGCCAGCAGCGTAGTAGGGGGTTCCTCAAATGAGCAGTTCTTC,CASSVVGGSSNEQFF
TRBV2,-,TRBJ1-4,-,TGTGCCAGCAGTGACTCTCCGACAGGTCCTAATGAAAAACTGTTTTTT,CASSDSPTGPNEKLFF
TRBV28,-,TRBJ2-7,-,TGTGCCAGCAGTTTGCTCAATATAGCAGAAGGAACCTACGAGCAGTACTTC,CASSLLNIAEGTYEQYF
TRBV7-9,-,TRBJ2-2,-,TGTGCCAGCAGCTTAGAGGAGGCAGGAACCGGGGAGCTGTTTTTT,CASSLEEAGTGELFF
TRBV9,-,TRBJ2-5,TRBD2,TGTGCCAGCAGCCCAAGGACAGCGGGGGACACCCAGTACTTC,CASSPRTAGDTQYF
TRBV6-1,-,TRBJ1-5,-,TGTGCCAGCCAAATATACACCCCCGATCAGCCCCAGCATTTT,CASQIYTPDQPQHF
TRBV28,-,TRBJ1-2,TRBD1,TGTGCCAGCAACATGGGTGAGGGGGCAGGCTATGGCTACACCTTC,CASNMGEGAGYGYTF
TRBV11-1,-,TRBJ2-5,TRBD2,TGTGCCAGCAGCGCCCCGGGACTAGCGGGATCATTAGAGACCCAGTACTTC,CASSAPGLAGSLETQYF
TRBV6-1,-,TRBJ2-1,-,TGTGCCATCCTCGGACTGAAGTTTTACAATGAGCAGTTCTTC,CAILGLKFYNEQFF
TRBV27,few,TRBJ2-3,-,TGTGCCAGCAGTTTATCGAGACTAGCAGATACGCAGTATTTT,CASSLSRLADTQYF
TRBV7-9,-,TRBJ1-1,-,TGTTCCAGCAGTTCGATGACAGGCCCACGTTGGTGTGAAGCTTTCTTT,CSSSSMTGPRWCEAFF
TRBV5-6,-,TRBJ2-7,-,TGTGCCAGCAGCTTGGGGCTTCACTACGAGCAGTACTTC,CASSLGLHYEQYF
TRBV30,-,TRBJ1-3,-,TGTGCCTGGAGCGTCCTCCGTATAACTGGAAACACCATATATTTT,CAWSVLRITGNTIYF
TRBV10-3,few,TRBJ2-3,-,TGTGCCATCAGTGTAGTCAGGGCCATCCCAGATACGCAGTATTTT,CAISVVRAIPDTQYF
TRBV5-4,once,TRBJ2-2,TRBD1,TGTGCCAGCAGCTTTGCCTCGACAGGGGCAAACACCGGGGAGCTGTTTTTT,CASSFASTGANTGELFF
TRBV28,-,TRBJ2-2,-,TGTGCCAGCATAAAGGGGCCGAGGACCGGGGAGCTGTTTTTT,CASIKGPRTGELFF
TRBV5-1,-,TRBJ2-1,TRBD1,TGCGCCAGCAGACTCGGGACAGGTAGGGCCTACAATGAGCAGTTCTTC,CASRLGTGRAYNEQFF
TRBV30,-,TRBJ1-5,TRBD1,TGTGCCTGGAGTCTGGGACAGGGGCTCAATCAGCCCCAGCATTTT,CAWSLGQGLNQPQHF
TRBV28,-,TRBJ1-2,-,TGTGCCAGCACCAAAGGGTGGGGGCGAAGACTCCTTTGCGGCTACACCTTC,CASTKGWGRRLLCGYTF
TRBV6-1,-,TRBJ2-7,TRBD2,TGTGCCGGCTCGACTAGCGGGGGCTACGAGCAGTACTTC,CAGSTSGGYEQYF
TRBV6-5,-,TRBJ2-7,TRBD2,TGTGCCAGCAGAGAGGGCGGGGGCTACGAGCAGTACTTC,CASREGGGYEQYF
TRBV28,-,TRBJ2-1,TRBD2,TGTGCCAGCAGGTACCCTAGCGGAGGACTCTTACTCTCCTACAATGAGCAGTTCTTC,CASRYPSGGLLLSYNEQFF
TRBV9,-,TRBJ1-5,TRBD1,TGTGCCAGCATCAGACCGGGACAGGGGAAGAATCAGCCCCAGCATTTT,CASIRPGQGKNQPQHF
TRBV2,-,TRBJ1-1,-,TGTGCCAGCAGTGATAGAGTGAACACTGAAGCTTTCTTT,CASSDRVNTEAFF
TRBV5-1,-,TRBJ2-1,-,TGCGCCAGCAGCTCGGGACTCCCACATATAACTGAGCAGTTCTTC,CASSSGLPHITEQFF
TRBV29-1,-,TRBJ2-7,-,TGCAGCGTCACCCAGGAGGGTTACGAGCAGTACTTC,CSVTQEGYEQYF
TRBV25-1,few,TRBJ1-1,-,TGTGCCAGCAGTTCTGGGGGCGTGGTGAACACTGAAGCTTTCTTT,CASSSGGVVNTEAFF
TRBV5-8,once,TRBJ1-3,-,TGTGCCAGCAGCTTTACATCCTCTGGAAACACCATATATTTT,CASSFTSSGNTIYF
TRBV19,-,TRBJ1-2,-,TGTGCCAGTAGTCCTGCTGGGCCTTGGGGCTACACCTTC,CASSPAGPWGYTF
TRBV19,-,TRBJ2-7,TRBD2,TGTGCCAGTAGTATCAGAACTAGCGGGAGAGCTCACGAGCAGTACTTC,CASSIRTSGRAHEQYF
TRBV4-2,-,TRBJ2-1,-,TGTGCCAGCAGCCAACAAACTAGCTCCCTTCTTTTCGATGAGCAGTTCTTC,CASSQQTSSLLFDEQFF
TRBV10-3,few,TRBJ2-7,TRBD2,TGTGCCATCAGTGGACTAGCGTTGGGATGCGAGCAGTACTTC,CAISGLALGCEQYF
TRBV27,-,TRBJ1-6,-,TGTGCCAGCGCTTTCAGCTCCTATAATTCACCCCTCCACTTT,CASAFSSYNSPLHF
TRBV6-1,-,TRBJ1-2,-,TGTGCCAGCAGCCCGACAGGAGGAATGTGGGAAGGCTACACCTTC,CASSPTGGMWEGYTF
TRBV2,few,TRBJ2-3,-,TGTGCCAGCAGTGAAAGCGGATTAAGCACAGATACGCAGTATTTT,CASSESGLSTDTQYF
TRBV6-5,-,TRBJ2-3,-,TGTGCCAGCAGTTACTCGACTATTAGTAACACAGATACGCAGTATTTT,CASSYSTISNTDTQYF
TRBV7-9,once,TRBJ1-1,TRBD1,TGTGCCAGCGGTTCTGGGACAGGGCAGACTGAAGCTTTCTTT,CASGSGTGQTEAFF
TRBV7-2,-,TRBJ2-7,-,TGTGCCAGCAGCCCTAACCCAGGGACCTACGAGCAGTACTTC,CASSPNPGTYEQYF
TRBV14,-,TRBJ2-5,-,TGTGCCAGCAGCCACCCGGGCCGACAGACTCAAGAGACCCAGTACTTC,CASSHPGRQTQETQYF
TRBV9,-,TRBJ2-7,-,TGTGCCAGCAGCGTAAATCCAACAGTTCCGTACGAGCAGTACTTC,CASSVNPTVPYEQYF
TRBV19,-,TRBJ1-4,TRBD1,TGTGCCAGTAGTAAGGAGCCCGGGACAGGACATGAAAAACTGTTTTTT,CASSKEPGTGHEKLFF
TRBV5-1,few,TRBJ1-2,TRBD1,TGCGCCAGCAGCCCTGGACAGGGGGACTATGGCTACACCTTC,CASSPGQGDYGYTF
TRBV28,-,TRBJ2-2,TRBD1,TGTGCCAGCAGTGCCCACGACAGGGTTTCCGGGGAGCTGTTTTTT,CASSAHDRVSGELFF
TRBV4-2,-,TRBJ1-4,TRBD1,TGTGCCAGCAGCCAAGGCCGGGACAGGGGGGCCCTTGGGGAAAAACTGTTTTTT,CASSQGRDRGALGEKLFF
TRBV25-1,-,TRBJ1-5,-,TGTGCCAGTCAGGGGACCTTTAATCAGCCCCAGCATTTT,CASQGTFNQPQHF
TRBV5-6,-,TRBJ1-5,-,TGTGCCAGCAGCTCGCCGGGGGATCAGCCCCAGCATTTT,CASSSPGDQPQHF
TRBV28,-,TRBJ1-2,-,TGTGCCAGCAGTTTAGGACAGCAGTTCTATGGCTACACCTTC,CASSLGQQFYGYTF